This is a list of T cell receptor beta chains from one sample in a study of T cell changes during pregnancy in multiple sclerosis. Data came from immunoSEQ multiplex PCR; TCRdb stores just in-frame clones and leaves some out. The sample includes 55,000 to 65,000 clones, 94% of them seen just once. This specimen consisted of CD8+ T cells from peripheral blood mononuclear cells, obtained in the third trimester of pregnancy. The receptors were gathered from a female donor with multiple sclerosis, enrolled in a pregnancy study. Each CDR3 is given with its conserved first and last residue. D genes are given only for firm matches. A row's size may be missing; if present it is once, few, many or a size class.

j_gene,d_gene,v_gene,len,abundance,CDR3nt,CDR3aa
TRBJ2-1,TRBD2,TRBV5-1,14,.,TGCGCCAGCAGCTTGGCTGGGGGAGGGGATGAGCAGTTCTTC,CASSLAGGGDEQFF
TRBJ2-1,TRBD2,TRBV27,15,.,TGTGCCAGCAGTCCCACCGGGACTAATTACAATGAGCAGTTCTTC,CASSPTGTNYNEQFF
TRBJ1-4,TRBD1,TRBV5-1,15,.,TGCGCCAGCAGCTTTTCACAGGGGGCGAATGAAAAACTGTTTTTT,CASSFSQGANEKLFF
TRBJ2-2,TRBD1,TRBV19,17,.,TGTGCCAGTAGGCGAGGTGGGGACAGGTGGTCCTCCGGGGAGCTGTTTTTT,CASRRGGDRWSSGELFF
TRBJ2-1,.,TRBV6-5,16,.,TGTGCCAGCAGTTATGGTGTTCGAGGAGGAGATAATGAGCAGTTCTTC,CASSYGVRGGDNEQFF
TRBJ2-7,.,TRBV30,12,.,TGTGCCTGGAGTCCACACGGGGACGAGCAGTACTTC,CAWSPHGDEQYF
TRBJ2-1,TRBD2,TRBV9,15,.,TGTGCCAGCAGCGTATGGCTAGCGGGAGGGAATGAGCAGTTCTTC,CASSVWLAGGNEQFF
TRBJ2-2,.,TRBV18,14,.,TGTGCCAGCTCACCACCTTTCGGGTCCGGGGAGCTGTTTTTT,CASSPPFGSGELFF
TRBJ1-4,.,TRBV16,16,.,TGTGCCAGCAGCCATCCGGACAGTGCAACTAATGAAAAACTGTTTTTT,CASSHPDSATNEKLFF
TRBJ2-5,.,TRBV5-6,13,.,TGTGCCAGCAGCTTGGTCCTACAAGAGACCCAGTACTTC,CASSLVLQETQYF
TRBJ1-4,.,TRBV7-9,18,.,TGTGCCAGCAGCTTAGCGCATACTCTCTTGGTTCCTAATGAAAAACTGTTTTTT,CASSLAHTLLVPNEKLFF
TRBJ2-1,TRBD1,TRBV6-5,16,.,TGTGCCAGCAGTTACTCGGCAGGGGGCGCGTATCTTGAGCAGTTCTTC,CASSYSAGGAYLEQFF
TRBJ2-7,TRBD1,TRBV11-2,15,.,TGTGCCAGCAGCTCGAACCGGGACAGGGCACGGGAGCAGTACTTC,CASSSNRDRAREQYF
TRBJ2-2,TRBD1,TRBV5-1,15,.,TGCGCCAGCAGCGATGGACAGGGGGTTACCGGGGAGCTGTTTTTT,CASSDGQGVTGELFF
TRBJ2-1,TRBD2,TRBV25-1,18,.,TGTGCCAGCAGTGGAGGACTAGCGGGGCCACCTTTTAACAATGAGCAGTTCTTC,CASSGGLAGPPFNNEQFF
TRBJ2-1,TRBD1,TRBV6-1,15,.,TGTGCCAGCAGTCCGGGACAGACACCCTATAATGAGCAGTTCTTC,CASSPGQTPYNEQFF
TRBJ1-2,.,TRBV5-4,14,.,TGTGCCAGCAGCCCGACAGGTCCTGGCGATGGCTACACCTTC,CASSPTGPGDGYTF
TRBJ1-4,TRBD1,TRBV27,16,.,TGTGCCAGCAGTTTAACGCGGGGGGGCAGGGGGGAAAAACTGTTTTTT,CASSLTRGGRGEKLFF
TRBJ2-7,.,TRBV6-1,14,.,TGTGCCAGCAGTGAAAAGGGACACAATTACGAGCAGTACTTC,CASSEKGHNYEQYF
TRBJ1-1,TRBD1,TRBV7-9,15,many,TGTGCCAGCAGGTATCCCTCAGGGGGATGGACTGAAGCTTTCTTT,CASRYPSGGWTEAFF
TRBJ2-7,TRBD2,TRBV27,16,.,TGTGCCAGCAGTTTTTTGGTAGCGGGACGGGGGCACGAGCAGTACTTC,CASSFLVAGRGHEQYF
TRBJ1-1,.,TRBV19,14,few,TGTGCCAGCAGTGAGAGCGGAGCGGGGTTTGAAGCTTTCTTT,CASSESGAGFEAFF
TRBJ2-1,TRBD2,TRBV9,14,.,TGTGCCAGCAGCGTAGCGGGAGGGCCAATTGAGCAGTTCTTC,CASSVAGGPIEQFF